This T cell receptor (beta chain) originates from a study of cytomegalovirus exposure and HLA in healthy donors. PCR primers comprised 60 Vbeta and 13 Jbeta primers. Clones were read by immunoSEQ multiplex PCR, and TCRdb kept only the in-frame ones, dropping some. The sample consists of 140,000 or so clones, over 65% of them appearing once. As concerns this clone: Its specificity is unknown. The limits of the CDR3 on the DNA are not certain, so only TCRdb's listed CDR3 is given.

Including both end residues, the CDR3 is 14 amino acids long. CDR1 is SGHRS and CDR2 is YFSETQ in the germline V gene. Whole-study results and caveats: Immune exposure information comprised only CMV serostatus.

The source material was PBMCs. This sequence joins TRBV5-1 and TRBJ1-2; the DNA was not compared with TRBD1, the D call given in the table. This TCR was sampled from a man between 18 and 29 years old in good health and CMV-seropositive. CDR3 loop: CASSFLWTDYGYTF.